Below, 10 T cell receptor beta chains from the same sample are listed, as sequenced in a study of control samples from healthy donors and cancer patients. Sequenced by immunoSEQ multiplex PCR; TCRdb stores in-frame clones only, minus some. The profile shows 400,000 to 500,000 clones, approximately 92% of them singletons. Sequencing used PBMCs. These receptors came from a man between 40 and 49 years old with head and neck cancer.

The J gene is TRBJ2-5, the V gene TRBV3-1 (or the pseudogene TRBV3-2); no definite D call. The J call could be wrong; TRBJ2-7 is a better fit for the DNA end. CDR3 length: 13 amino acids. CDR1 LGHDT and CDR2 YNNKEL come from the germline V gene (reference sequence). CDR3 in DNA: TGTGCCAGCAGGCCCGACGGAACCTACGAGCAGTACTTC. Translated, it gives CASRPDGTYEQYF.

The CDR3 reads CASSLSDRVGKLFF. CDR3 DNA: TGTGCCAGCAGCTTATCCGACAGGGTGGGGAAACTGTTTTTT. The chain is built from TRBV11-2 and TRBJ1-4, with 7 nucleotides matching TRBD1. CDR1 is SGHAT, CDR2 FQNNGV, per germline. Trimming cost V 2 bases and J 11 bases; bases outside gene matches: 8. The CDR3 loop spans 14 amino acids.

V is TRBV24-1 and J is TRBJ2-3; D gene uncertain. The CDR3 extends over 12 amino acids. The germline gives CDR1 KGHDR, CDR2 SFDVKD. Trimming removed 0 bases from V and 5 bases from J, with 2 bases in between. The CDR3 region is CATSDLQDTQYF. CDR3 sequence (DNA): TGTGCCACCAGTGATTTGCAAGATACGCAGTATTTT.

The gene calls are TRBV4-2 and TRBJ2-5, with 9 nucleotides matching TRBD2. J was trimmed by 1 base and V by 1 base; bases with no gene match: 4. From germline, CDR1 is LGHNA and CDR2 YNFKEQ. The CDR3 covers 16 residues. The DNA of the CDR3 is TGTGCCAGCAGCCAAGGAGGAGCGGGGGGCCAAGAGACCCAGTACTTC. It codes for CASSQGGAGGQETQYF.

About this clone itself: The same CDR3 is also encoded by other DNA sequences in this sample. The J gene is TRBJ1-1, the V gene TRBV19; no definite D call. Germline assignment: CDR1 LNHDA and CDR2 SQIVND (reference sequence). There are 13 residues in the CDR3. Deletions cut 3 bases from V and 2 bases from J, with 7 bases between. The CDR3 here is CASSITVNTEAFF. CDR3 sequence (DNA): TGTGCCAGTAGTATCACGGTTAACACTGAAGCTTTCTTT.

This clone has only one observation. The CDR3 protein is CASSLTGYYGYTF. DNA for the CDR3: TGTGCCAGCAGTTTAACAGGCTACTATGGCTACACCTTC. The chain joins TRBV28 to TRBJ1-2, with D maybe TRBD1 (5 bases). The germline V gene has CDR1 MDHEN and CDR2 SYDVKM. Trimming removed 2 bases from V and 3 bases from J, with 7 bases in between. The CDR3 has 13 residues.

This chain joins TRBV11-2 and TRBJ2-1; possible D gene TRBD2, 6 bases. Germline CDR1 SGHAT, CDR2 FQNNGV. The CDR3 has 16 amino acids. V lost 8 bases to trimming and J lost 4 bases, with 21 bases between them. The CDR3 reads CASLPVGGTSYNEQFF. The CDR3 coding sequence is TGTGCCAGCTTACCCGTTGGAGGGACTTCTTACAATGAGCAGTTCTTC.

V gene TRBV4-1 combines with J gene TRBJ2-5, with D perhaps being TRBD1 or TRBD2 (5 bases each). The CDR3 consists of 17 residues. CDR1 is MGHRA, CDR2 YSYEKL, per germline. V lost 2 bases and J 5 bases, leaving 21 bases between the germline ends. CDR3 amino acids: CASSQRDGFSRTETQYF. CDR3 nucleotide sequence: TGCGCCAGCAGCCAAAGGGACGGCTTTTCGCGGACGGAGACCCAGTACTTC.

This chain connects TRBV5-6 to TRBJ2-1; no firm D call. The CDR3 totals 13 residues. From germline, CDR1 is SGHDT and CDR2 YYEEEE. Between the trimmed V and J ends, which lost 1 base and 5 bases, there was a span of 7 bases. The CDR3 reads CASSLNRNNEQFF. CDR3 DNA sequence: TGTGCCAGCAGCTTGAACAGAAACAATGAGCAGTTCTTC. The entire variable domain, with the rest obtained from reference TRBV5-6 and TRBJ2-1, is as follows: DAGVTQSPTHLIKTRGQQVTLRCSPKSGHDTVSWYQQALGQGPQFIFQYYEEEERQRGNFPDRFSGHQFPNYSSELNVNALLLGDSALYLCASSLNRNNEQFFGPGTRLTVL.

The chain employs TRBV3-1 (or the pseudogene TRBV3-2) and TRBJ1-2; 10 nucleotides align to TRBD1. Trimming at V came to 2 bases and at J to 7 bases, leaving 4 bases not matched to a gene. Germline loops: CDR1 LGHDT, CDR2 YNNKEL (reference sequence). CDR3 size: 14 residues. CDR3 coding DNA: TGTGCCAGCAGCCAACCCGACAGGGGGCCTGGCTACACCTTC. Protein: CASSQPDRGPGYTF.